Each of the 32 T cell receptor beta chains below was sequenced from the same sample in a study of radiotherapy plus CTLA-4 blockade in lung cancer. The data were produced by immunoSEQ multiplex PCR, yet TCRdb's version contains in-frame clones alone and is incomplete. This sample has roughly 110,000 clones, with about four fifths found just once. Sample: peripheral blood, taken from a patient treated with radiotherapy plus ipilimumab. These receptors were obtained from a human donor with non-small cell lung cancer that progressed on radiotherapy plus ipilimumab. Some clones in this sample may be carry-over from other donors' samples.

This CDR3 reads CASSLQGGELFF. The CDR3 DNA is TGCGCCAGCAGCTTACAGGGCGGGGAGCTGTTTTTT. This chain connects TRBV5-1 to TRBJ2-2, with D tentatively TRBD1 (6 bases). V gave up 2 bases and J gave up 7 bases, with 6 bases separating them. Germline V gene data show CDR1 as SGHRS and CDR2 as YFSETQ. The CDR3 runs to 12 residues.

V is TRBV28 and J is TRBJ1-6, with 9 bases aligning to TRBD1. The V gene's germline CDR1 is MDHEN and CDR2 SYDVKM. Trimming removed 8 bases from V and 11 bases from J; junction bases left unmatched: 16. The CDR3 is made up of 16 amino acids. CDR3 in DNA: TGTGCCAGCTATAGCCTTGAGGGGACAGGGAGGCCACCCCTCCACTTT. It codes for CASYSLEGTGRPPLHF.

The CDR3 spells CSVEKAFYGYTF. CDR3 coding DNA: TGCAGCGTTGAAAAGGCGTTCTATGGCTACACCTTC. V and J are TRBV29-1 and TRBJ1-2; D is unresolved. This CDR3 spans 12 amino acids. Looked up from germline, CDR1 is SQVTM and CDR2 is ANQGSEA. V lost 2 bases and J lost 4, with 8 bases in between.

This clone was seen a few times. The V and J genes are TRBV9 and TRBJ2-3; no firm D call. V was pared by 0 bases and J by 2 bases, with 7 bases between. The CDR3 extends over 14 amino acids. Germline values: CDR1 SGDLS, CDR2 YYNGEE. CDR3 protein: CASSVDSSTDTQYF. The DNA of the CDR3 is TGTGCCAGCAGCGTAGACAGCTCCACAGATACGCAGTATTTT.

The rearrangement joins TRBV5-6 to TRBJ1-2, with 8 bases that match TRBD1. The V and J ends lost 4 bases and 4 bases, in that order; junction bases with no gene match: 3. Per the germline V gene, CDR1 is SGHDT and CDR2 is YYEEEE. The CDR3 totals 13 residues. CDR3 sequence reads: CASSQQGAYGYTF. For the CDR3, the DNA is TGTGCCAGCAGCCAGCAGGGGGCCTATGGCTACACCTTC. Full variable domain (remainder filled in from reference TRBV5-6 and TRBJ1-2): DAGVTQSPTHLIKTRGQQVTLRCSPKSGHDTVSWYQQALGQGPQFIFQYYEEEERQRGNFPDRFSGHQFPNYSSELNVNALLLGDSALYLCASSQQGAYGYTFGSGTRLTVV.

V is TRBV5-1 and J is TRBJ2-3, with D hard to call. V was pared by 0 bases and J by 2 bases, with 10 bases between. Per the germline V gene, CDR1 is SGHRS and CDR2 is YFSETQ. The CDR3 loop spans 15 amino acids. The CDR3: CASSLDSTSTDTQYF. Written as DNA, the CDR3 is TGCGCCAGCAGCTTGGACAGCACCTCCACAGATACGCAGTATTTT. Combining the CDR3 with reference TRBV5-1 and TRBJ2-3 gives the whole variable domain KAGVTQTPRYLIKTRGQQVTLSCSPISGHRSVSWYQQTPGQGLQFLFEYFSETQRNKGNFPGRFSGRQFSNSRSEMNVSTLELGDSALYLCASSLDSTSTDTQYFGPGTRLTVL.

V gene TRBV9 combines with J gene TRBJ2-3; D is possibly TRBD2 (6 bases). Germline assignment: CDR1 SGDLS and CDR2 YYNGEE. The CDR3 extends over 14 amino acids. V was trimmed by 0 bases and J by 3 bases, leaving 8 bases between them. In DNA, the CDR3 is TGTGCCAGCAGCGTAGTGGGGGGAACAGATACGCAGTATTTT. Its translation: CASSVVGGTDTQYF.

V and J are TRBV4-3 and TRBJ2-2; perhaps D is TRBD1 or TRBD2 (6 bases each). The CDR3 runs 17 residues. The V end lost 2 bases, the J end lost 7 bases, and 20 bases lay between the germline ends. The germline V gene encodes CDR1 LGHNA and CDR2 YSLEER. CDR3 sequence (DNA): TGCGCCAGCAGCCAAACCTTCGACTGGGGGCGGGGCGGGGAGCTGTTTTTT. It specifies CASSQTFDWGRGGELFF.

The chain has TRBV12-5 and TRBJ1-5; 9 bases line up with TRBD1. The CDR3 is 17 amino acids. V gave up 4 bases and J gave up 5 bases; unmatched junction bases: 12. Germline CDR1 LGHNT, CDR2 FRNRAP. CDR3 sequence reads: CASGCYPGQGPDQPQHF. The CDR3 DNA reads TGTGCTAGTGGTTGCTACCCCGGACAGGGGCCCGATCAGCCCCAGCATTTT.

The genes are TRBV5-1 and TRBJ2-7; D ambiguous. Germline values: CDR1 SGHRS, CDR2 YFSETQ. V dropped 4 bases and J dropped 4 bases, with 6 bases sitting between them. This CDR3 is 11 amino acids long. CDR3 nucleotide sequence: TGCGCCAGCAGCGCTGGGTACGAGCAGTACTTC. It codes for CASSAGYEQYF.

V gene TRBV4-3 combines with J gene TRBJ2-3; D uncertain. CDR1 and CDR2 (germline): LGHNA, YSLEER. This CDR3 region has 13 residues. V gave up 1 base and J gave up 3 bases, with 5 bases separating them. This CDR3 reads CASSQAHTDTQYF. DNA for the CDR3: TGCGCCAGCAGCCAAGCCCATACAGATACGCAGTATTTT.

As regards this clone: A read error may produce the germline difference seen at one junction end. The rearrangement joins TRBV7-7 to TRBJ1-1; the match to TRBD1 covers 7 bases. CDR1 and CDR2 from the germline V gene are SSHAT and FNYEAQ (reference sequence). There are 14 residues in the CDR3. The CDR3: CASSLDDRASEAFF. In nucleotides, the CDR3 is TGTGCTAGCAGCTTAGACGACAGGGCTAGTGAAGCTTTCTTT.

This chain connects TRBV11-2 to TRBJ2-7; D unclear. The CDR3 sequence is 15 residues long. Trimming took off 0 bases at V and 6 bases at J, with 15 bases between the two ends. Looked up from germline, CDR1 is SGHAT and CDR2 is FQNNGV. The CDR3: CASSLDSAGVGEQYF. The DNA for the CDR3 is TGTGCCAGCAGCTTAGACTCGGCAGGCGTGGGCGAGCAGTACTTC.

V gene TRBV5-4 combines with J gene TRBJ1-2; 7 bases map to TRBD1. V gave up 4 bases and J gave up 0 bases; unmatched junction bases: 9. CDR1 SGHNT and CDR2 YYREEE come from the germline V gene (reference sequence). The CDR3 is made up of 16 amino acids. As DNA, the CDR3 is TGTGCCAGCAGCACCGGTAGGGGGCAAGCTAACTATGGCTACACCTTC. Translated: CASSTGRGQANYGYTF.

The genes are TRBV7-3 and TRBJ2-2; D gene unclear. Trimming left V 4 bases short and J 6 bases short, with 9 bases between. The germline V gene encodes CDR1 SGHTA and CDR2 FQGTGA. The CDR3 runs to 13 residues. This chain's CDR3 is CASSYKSPGELFF. In DNA, the CDR3 is TGTGCCAGCAGCTACAAAAGCCCCGGGGAGCTGTTTTTT.

Worth noting for this clone: The sample holds other DNA sequences that translate to the same CDR3. The chain joins TRBV5-6 to TRBJ1-2, with a possible D match to TRBD1 (5 bases). This CDR3 contains 13 residues. V was clipped by 0 bases and J by 2 bases, with 5 bases between them. Germline loops: CDR1 SGHDT, CDR2 YYEEEE. The DNA for the CDR3 is TGTGCCAGCAGCTTGGGACAGAACTATGGCTACACCTTC. It codes for CASSLGQNYGYTF.

V and J are TRBV14 and TRBJ2-3; D is possibly TRBD1 (5 bases). V shed 4 bases and J shed 6 bases, with 14 bases lying between them. The germline V gene encodes CDR1 SGHDN and CDR2 FVKESK. The CDR3 totals 14 residues. CDR3 sequence: CASSLRQNKDTQYF. DNA of the CDR3: TGTGCCAGCAGCCTCCGACAGAACAAGGATACGCAGTATTTT.

This clone came up a few times. V gene TRBV19 combines with J gene TRBJ1-4; D is uncertain. The germline CDR1 and CDR2 sequences are LNHDA and SQIVND (reference sequence). With 6 bases removed from V and 5 bases from J, the gap between germline ends came to 10 bases. The CDR3 sequence is 13 residues long. CDR3 DNA sequence: TGTGCCAGTAGGGGGAATCAGAATGAAAAACTGTTTTTT. It translates to CASRGNQNEKLFF.

The chain links TRBV2 to TRBJ1-1; no clear D gene. The length of the CDR3 is 15 residues. The germline CDR1 and CDR2 sequences are SNHLY and FYNNEI. Trimming took 6 bases from V and 1 from J, leaving 15 bases between them. As DNA, the CDR3 is TGTGCCAGCAGAGACCCAATGGGCAGGAACACTGAAGCTTTCTTT. Translated, it gives CASRDPMGRNTEAFF.

V and J are TRBV6-6 and TRBJ1-6; 7 positions match TRBD1. The trim removed 4 bases at V and 5 bases at J, leaving 5 bases unmatched. Germline CDR1 reads MNHNY; CDR2 reads SVGAGI (reference sequence). The CDR3 covers 15 residues. The CDR3 region is CASSLPTGNNSPLHF. CDR3 nucleotide sequence: TGTGCCAGCAGTTTACCGACAGGGAATAATTCACCCCTCCACTTT.

This chain uses TRBV7-2 with TRBJ2-3, with D unclear. This CDR3 contains 17 residues. Per the germline V gene, CDR1 is SGHTA and CDR2 is FQGNSA. The V end was cut by 2 bases, the J end by 1 base, with 16 bases between. The CDR3: CASSLIRSWVGTDTQYF. The CDR3 bases are TGTGCCAGCAGCTTAATTCGGAGTTGGGTGGGCACAGATACGCAGTATTTT. Based on the CDR3 plus reference TRBV7-2 and TRBJ2-3, the full variable domain is GAGVSQSPSNKVTEKGKDVELRCDPISGHTALYWYRQSLGQGLEFLIYFQGNSAPDKSGLPSDRFSAERTGGSVSTLTIQRTQQEDSAVYLCASSLIRSWVGTDTQYFGPGTRLTVL.

The V gene is TRBV6-1, the J gene TRBJ2-3; the D is unclear. Trimming pared 3 bases from V and 5 bases from J, leaving 6 bases between. Germline CDR1 and CDR2: MNHNS and SASEGT. The CDR3 extends over 12 amino acids. The CDR3 loop is CASSDLRDTQYF. The CDR3 DNA follows: TGTGCCAGCAGTGATCTTAGAGATACGCAGTATTTT.

This clone turned up a few times. The rearrangement uses TRBV5-1 and TRBJ1-6; D remains unclear. This CDR3 comprises 15 residues. V shed 0 bases and J shed 7 bases, with 11 bases lying between them. Germline loops: CDR1 SGHRS, CDR2 YFSETQ. The CDR3 DNA reads TGCGCCAGCAGCTTGGCGGGCCGCCAGAATTCACCCCTCCACTTT. Amino acid sequence: CASSLAGRQNSPLHF. Full variable domain (rest looked up from reference TRBV5-1 and TRBJ1-6): KAGVTQTPRYLIKTRGQQVTLSCSPISGHRSVSWYQQTPGQGLQFLFEYFSETQRNKGNFPGRFSGRQFSNSRSEMNVSTLELGDSALYLCASSLAGRQNSPLHFGNGTRLTVT.

V is TRBV12-5 and J is TRBJ1-1; a possible D gene is TRBD1 (5 bases). Trimming took 1 base from V and 4 from J, leaving 13 bases between them. The V gene's germline CDR1 is LGHNT and CDR2 FRNRAP. This CDR3 has 15 residues. The CDR3 protein is CASGLAPGGVTEAFF. In nucleotides, the CDR3 is TGTGCTAGTGGTTTGGCCCCGGGGGGGGTCACTGAAGCTTTCTTT.

The CDR3 loop reads CASSILYYGYTF. The CDR3, as DNA: TGTGCCAGTAGTATCCTCTACTATGGCTACACCTTC. The chain is built from TRBV19 and TRBJ1-2; unclear D gene. The CDR3 is 12 residues long. CDR1 and CDR2 (germline): LNHDA, SQIVND (reference sequence). Trimming removed 3 bases from V and 3 bases from J, with 5 bases in between.

The V and J genes are TRBV16 and TRBJ1-2, with D possibly TRBD1 on 5 matching bases. CDR1 and CDR2 from the germline V gene are KGHSY and FQNENV. The CDR3 extends over 15 amino acids. With 1 base removed from V and 4 bases from J, the gap between germline ends came to 13 bases. The DNA of the CDR3 is TGTGCCAGCAGCCAATTATTCGGTCAGGGCTATGGCTACACCTTC. It specifies CASSQLFGQGYGYTF.

The chain couples TRBV5-8 to TRBJ2-3, with D perhaps matching TRBD2 (7 bases). This CDR3 region has 13 residues. The V end was cut by 4 bases, the J end by 12 bases, with 18 bases between. Germline CDR1 reads SGHTS; CDR2 reads YDEGEE. CDR3 DNA sequence: TGTGCCAGCAGCCGGGGTTGGGGGGGCCGTCAGTATTTT. Translation gives CASSRGWGGRQYF.

This clone was found a few times. The chain is built from TRBV18 and TRBJ2-4, with D perhaps given as TRBD1 or TRBD2 (5 bases each). Germline CDR1 and CDR2: KGHSH and LQKENI. The V gene lost 5 bases and the J gene lost 0 bases, with 14 bases spanning the gap. The CDR3 extends over 16 amino acids. CDR3 nucleotides: TGTGCCAGCTCATCTGGGACGCAGCTAGCCAAAAACATTCAGTACTTC. Translated: CASSSGTQLAKNIQYF.

The chain links TRBV7-9 to TRBJ2-6, with 9 bases matching TRBD1. From germline, CDR1 is SEHNR and CDR2 FQNEAQ (reference sequence). The CDR3 sequence is 16 residues long. V shed 5 bases and J 0 bases; nucleotides not matched to a gene: 2. The CDR3 region has the DNA TGTGCCAGCAGCCCACAGGGGGCCTCTGGGGCCAACGTCCTGACTTTC. Protein product: CASSPQGASGANVLTF.

V gene TRBV7-2 combines with J gene TRBJ2-7; TRBD1 matches 9 bases. CDR3 length equals 15 residues. Germline V CDR1 and CDR2: SGHTA, FQGNSA. Losses at the gene ends were 6 bases for V and 3 bases for J; bases not matched to a gene: 9. The CDR3 sequence is CASRISGQGSYEQYF. The DNA for the CDR3 is TGTGCCAGCAGAATCTCTGGACAGGGGAGCTACGAGCAGTACTTC.

The CDR3 reads CASSKAGTGIYEQYF. The DNA of the CDR3 is TGTGCCAGTAGTAAAGCCGGGACAGGGATCTACGAGCAGTACTTC. The V gene is TRBV19, the J gene TRBJ2-7, with TRBD1 matching 9 bases. Losses at the gene ends were 4 bases for V and 3 bases for J; bases not matched to a gene: 7. The CDR3 is 15 amino acids. Germline CDR1 LNHDA, CDR2 SQIVND (reference sequence).

The V gene is TRBV5-1, the J gene TRBJ2-1, with 7 bases fitting TRBD1. Germline CDR1 SGHRS, CDR2 YFSETQ. The CDR3 covers 14 residues. V gave up 4 bases and J gave up 9 bases; unmatched junction bases: 10. The CDR3, as DNA: TGCGCCAGCAGCGGAGACAGGGCTTTGAGTGAGCAGTTCTTC. Residues: CASSGDRALSEQFF.